This is a list of T cell receptor beta chains from one sample in a study of T cell repertoires in cytomegalovirus infection. Antigen specificity for these receptors is unknown. Each CDR3 protein gets one entry after TCRdb re-called the reads with MiXCR. The data contain roughly 500,000 distinct CDR3 sequences, about 33% of them singletons. The source was cultured PBMCs, collected from culture after CMV antigen stimulation. The source is a human donor in good health (CMV status not recorded). Some clones in this sample may be carry-over from other donors' samples. Each CDR3 is given with its conserved first and last residue. The order of the fields is V gene, clone size, D gene, J gene, CDR3 protein, CDR3 DNA. A D gene is named only where the DNA matches it firmly. Clone size, where shown, is once, few, many, or a class for clones that have expanded.

>TRBV9|-|-|TRBJ2-7
CASSVGEHYEQYF
TGTGCCAGCAGCGTAGGGGAACACTACGAGCAGTACTTC
>TRBV5-1|-|-|TRBJ2-1
CASSFSPNEQFF
TGCGCCAGCAGCTTTTCCCCCAATGAGCAGTTCTTC
>TRBV10-1|-|TRBD2|TRBJ2-3
CASSESDSGGTDTQYF
TGCGCCAGCAGTGAGTCTGATAGCGGGGGGACAGATACGCAGTATTTT
>TRBV7-6|-|-|TRBJ2-7
CASSSAFGGALNEQYF
TGTGCCAGCAGCTCCGCGTTTGGGGGCGCCCTTAACGAGCAGTACTTC
>TRBV10-3|-|TRBD2|TRBJ2-3
CATSRPGLAGGGTDTQYF
TGTGCCACCTCCAGACCGGGACTAGCGGGAGGGGGCACAGATACGCAGTATTTT
>TRBV12-5|once|-|TRBJ1-1
CASGSRGGTEAFF
TGTGCTAGTGGTTCTCGAGGCGGCACTGAAGCTTTCTTT
>TRBV12-3/TRBV12-4|few|-|TRBJ1-3
CASSPMLAGNTIYF
TGTGCCAGCAGCCCAATGTTGGCTGGAAACACCATATATTTT
>TRBV29-1|-|TRBD1|TRBJ1-2
CSVEGGQGAYGYTF
TGCAGCGTTGAAGGGGGACAGGGGGCTTATGGCTACACCTTC
>TRBV7-9|-|-|TRBJ2-3
CASSQSFRDFGTDTQYF
TGTGCCAGCAGCCAGTCCTTCCGGGACTTCGGCACAGATACGCAGTATTTT
>TRBV7-6|-|-|TRBJ1-1
CASSRRVGTEAFF
TGTGCCAGCAGCCGGAGGGTGGGGACTGAAGCTTTCTTT
>TRBV19|-|TRBD1|TRBJ1-5
CASTGGTGLRGQPQHF
TGTGCCAGTACGGGTGGGACAGGGCTCAGGGGTCAGCCCCAGCATTTT
>TRBV5-1|-|-|TRBJ2-7
CASSLEGGHSSYEQYF
TGCGCCAGCAGCCTCGAAGGGGGGCACTCCTCCTACGAGCAGTACTTC
>TRBV7-2|many|-|TRBJ2-5
CASSLAAETQYF
TGTGCCAGCAGCTTAGCCGCCGAGACCCAGTACTTC
>TRBV20-1|-|TRBD1|TRBJ1-2
CSARERTGRGYTF
TGCAGTGCTAGGGAAAGGACAGGGCGAGGCTACACCTTC
>TRBV3-1|-|TRBD2|TRBJ2-7
CASSHESDSGRGEQYF
TGTGCCAGCAGCCATGAGTCCGATAGCGGGAGAGGGGAGCAGTACTTC
>TRBV7-2|many|-|TRBJ2-1
CASSPLRDEPYNEQFF
TGTGCCAGCAGCCCCCTACGGGACGAACCGTACAATGAGCAGTTCTTC
>TRBV27|few|-|TRBJ1-1
CASRYRFATEAFF
TGTGCCAGCAGATACAGGTTTGCCACTGAAGCTTTCTTT
>TRBV12-3/TRBV12-4|-|-|TRBJ2-2
CASVKAGELFF
TGTGCCAGCGTTAAGGCCGGGGAGCTGTTTTTT
>TRBV6-2/TRBV6-3|-|-|TRBJ2-1
CASSYSAATTITF
TGTGCCAGCAGTTACTCTGCTGCGACTACTATCACTTTC
>TRBV5-1|-|-|TRBJ1-1
CASSPGGFRGTEAFF
TGCGCCAGCAGCCCGGGGGGATTCAGGGGAACTGAAGCTTTCTTT
>TRBV29-1|few|-|TRBJ2-7
CSVESAAYEQYF
TGCAGCGTTGAATCGGCAGCCTACGAGCAGTACTTC
>TRBV6-2/TRBV6-3|-|-|TRBJ2-7
CASQVVAITYEQYF
TGTGCCAGCCAAGTTGTGGCGATTACCTACGAGCAGTACTTC
>TRBV19|-|TRBD2|TRBJ2-3
CASSRNSGRAADTQYF
TGTGCCAGTAGTAGGAATAGCGGGAGGGCGGCAGATACGCAGTATTTT
>TRBV28|-|TRBD2|TRBJ2-3
CASSAAGTSTDTQYF
TGTGCCAGCAGTGCAGCGGGGACTAGCACAGATACGCAGTATTTT
>TRBV7-2|-|-|TRBJ1-1
CASSLEDGLNTEAFF
TGTGCCAGCAGCTTAGAAGACGGTTTGAACACTGAAGCTTTCTTT
>TRBV19|-|-|TRBJ1-5
CASSPIQVVQPQHF
TGTGCCAGTAGTCCAATTCAGGTGGTCCAGCCCCAGCATTTT
>TRBV4-2|-|-|TRBJ1-3
CASSQVSRGRTGNTIYF
TGTGCCAGCAGCCAAGTTTCCAGGGGTAGAACTGGAAACACCATATATTTT
>TRBV19|few|TRBD2|TRBJ2-3
CASMSLVGGDTQYF
TGTGCCAGTATGTCTCTAGTGGGGGGGGATACGCAGTATTTT
>TRBV5-1|few|TRBD1|TRBJ1-2
CASTNGQGYGYTF
TGCGCCAGCACCAACGGACAGGGGTATGGCTACACCTTC
>TRBV6-5|-|TRBD1|TRBJ1-6
CASSLLSGTGDSPLHF
TGTGCCAGCAGTTTACTATCCGGGACAGGGGATTCACCCCTCCACTTT
>TRBV7-9|-|-|TRBJ1-4
CASSPPWVSSEDKLFF
TGTGCCAGCAGCCCCCCTTGGGTGTCTTCGGAGGATAAACTGTTTTTT
>TRBV7-2|-|TRBD1|TRBJ1-2
CASSLALGQYGYTF
TGTGCCAGCAGCTTAGCGCTGGGACAGTATGGCTACACCTTC
>TRBV7-9|few|TRBD2|TRBJ2-1
CASSPPLILADLTREQFF
TGTGCCAGCAGCCCGCCCCTTATACTAGCGGACCTCACTAGGGAGCAGTTCTTC
>TRBV7-2|few|TRBD2|TRBJ2-4
CASSLGGLAGRNVQYF
TGTGCCAGCAGCTTAGGGGGGCTAGCGGGAAGGAATGTTCAGTACTTC
>TRBV19|few|-|TRBJ2-1
CASSWNQAVGPFF
TGTGCCAGTAGTTGGAACCAGGCGGTCGGTCCGTTCTTC
>TRBV15|-|-|TRBJ1-5
CATSRDRGSGSNQPQHF
TGTGCCACCAGCAGAGATCGTGGCAGTGGATCCAATCAGCCCCAGCATTTT
>TRBV12-3/TRBV12-4|-|-|TRBJ1-5
CASRPDRSDQPQHF
TGTGCCAGCAGGCCAGACAGGTCTGATCAGCCCCAGCATTTT
>TRBV6-1|-|-|TRBJ2-1
CASRHTEGLPHEQFF
TGTGCCAGCAGACACACCGAAGGACTACCCCATGAGCAGTTCTTC
>TRBV11-2|-|TRBD2|TRBJ2-1
CASSRIAGDLGNEQFF
TGTGCCAGCAGCCGGATAGCGGGAGATTTGGGAAATGAGCAGTTCTTC
>TRBV5-1|-|TRBD2|TRBJ2-3
CASSSGTSGVKGTQYF
TGCGCCAGCAGCTCCGGGACTAGCGGCGTCAAGGGTACGCAGTATTTT
>TRBV27|-|-|TRBJ2-4
CASSSGPRAKNIQYF
TGTGCCAGCAGTTCAGGTCCTCGAGCCAAAAACATTCAGTACTTC
>TRBV7-9|-|-|TRBJ2-5
CASSLDLAGRQETQYF
TGTGCCAGCAGCTTAGATCTAGCAGGTCGCCAAGAGACCCAGTACTTC
>TRBV19|few|-|TRBJ1-2
CASRKDGNYGYTF
TGTGCCAGTAGAAAAGACGGAAACTATGGCTACACCTTC
>TRBV7-2|few|-|TRBJ1-5
CASARDNRQPQHF
TGTGCCAGCGCAAGGGACAACAGGCAGCCCCAGCATTTT
>TRBV12-3/TRBV12-4|many|-|TRBJ1-5
CASSFGPLDQPQHF
TGTGCCAGCAGTTTCGGACCGCTCGATCAGCCCCAGCATTTT
>TRBV4-1|few|TRBD2|TRBJ2-5
CASSQGIGRGETQYF
TGCGCCAGCAGCCAAGGCATCGGGAGGGGTGAGACCCAGTACTTC
>TRBV4-3|-|-|TRBJ2-1
CASSRILGAGVRFF
TGCGCCAGCAGCCGAATCCTGGGGGCGGGAGTACGGTTCTTC
>TRBV7-2|many|-|TRBJ2-1
CASRGGLASRGSYNEQFF
TGTGCCAGCAGGGGGGGGCTAGCGTCCCGAGGGTCCTACAATGAGCAGTTCTTC
>TRBV12-3/TRBV12-4|-|-|TRBJ2-1
CASTSSSGYNEQFF
TGTGCCAGCACTTCCAGTAGCGGATACAATGAGCAGTTCTTC